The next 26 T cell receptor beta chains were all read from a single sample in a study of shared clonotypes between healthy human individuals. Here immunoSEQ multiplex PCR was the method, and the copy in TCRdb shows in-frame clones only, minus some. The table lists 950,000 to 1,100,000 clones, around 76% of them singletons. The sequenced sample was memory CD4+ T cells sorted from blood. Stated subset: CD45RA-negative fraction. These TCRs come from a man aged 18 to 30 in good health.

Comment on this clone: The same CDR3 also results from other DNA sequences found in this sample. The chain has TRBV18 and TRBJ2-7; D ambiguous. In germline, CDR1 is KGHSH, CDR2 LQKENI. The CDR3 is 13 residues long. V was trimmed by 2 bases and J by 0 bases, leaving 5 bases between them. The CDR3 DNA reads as TGTGCCAGCTCACCATCCTCCTCCTACGAGCAGTACTTC. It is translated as CASSPSSSYEQYF.

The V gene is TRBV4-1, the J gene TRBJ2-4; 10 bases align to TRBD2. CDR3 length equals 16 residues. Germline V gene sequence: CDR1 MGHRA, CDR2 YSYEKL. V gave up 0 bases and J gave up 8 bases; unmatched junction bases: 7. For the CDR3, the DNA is TGCGCCAGCAGCCAAGATCCTAGCGGGAGTAGGGACATTCAGTACTTC. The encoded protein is CASSQDPSGSRDIQYF.

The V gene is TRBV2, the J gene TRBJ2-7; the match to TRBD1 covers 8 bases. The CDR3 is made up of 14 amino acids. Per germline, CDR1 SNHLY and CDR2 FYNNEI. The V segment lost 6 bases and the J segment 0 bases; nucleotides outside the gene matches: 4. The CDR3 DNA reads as TGTGCCAGCAGACCCAGGGGGCACTCCTACGAGCAGTACTTC. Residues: CASRPRGHSYEQYF.

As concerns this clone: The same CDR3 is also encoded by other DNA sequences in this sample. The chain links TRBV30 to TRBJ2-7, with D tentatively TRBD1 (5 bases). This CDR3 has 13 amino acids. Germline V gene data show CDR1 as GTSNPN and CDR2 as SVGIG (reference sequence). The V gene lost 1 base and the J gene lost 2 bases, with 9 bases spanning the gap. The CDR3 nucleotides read TGTGCCTGGAGTGGCCAGGGCCCCTACGAGCAGTACTTC. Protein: CAWSGQGPYEQYF.

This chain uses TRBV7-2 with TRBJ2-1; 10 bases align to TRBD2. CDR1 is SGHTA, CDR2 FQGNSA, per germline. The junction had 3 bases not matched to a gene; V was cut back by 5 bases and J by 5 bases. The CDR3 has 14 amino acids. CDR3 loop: CASSRTSGHNEQFF. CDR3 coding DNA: TGTGCCAGCAGCCGGACTAGCGGACACAATGAGCAGTTCTTC.

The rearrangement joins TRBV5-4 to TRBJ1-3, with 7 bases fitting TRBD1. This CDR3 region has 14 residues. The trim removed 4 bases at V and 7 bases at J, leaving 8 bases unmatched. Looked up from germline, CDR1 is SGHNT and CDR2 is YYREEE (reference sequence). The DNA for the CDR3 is TGTGCCAGCAGCCCTGACAGGGTCGGCAACACCATATATTTT. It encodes CASSPDRVGNTIYF.

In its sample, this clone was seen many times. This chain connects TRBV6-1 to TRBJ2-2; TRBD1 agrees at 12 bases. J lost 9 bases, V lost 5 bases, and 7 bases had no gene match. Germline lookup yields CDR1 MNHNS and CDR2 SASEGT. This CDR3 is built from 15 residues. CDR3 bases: TGTGCCAGCAGTCTCCCCGGGACAGGGGGCCGGGAGCTGTTTTTT. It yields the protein CASSLPGTGGRELFF.

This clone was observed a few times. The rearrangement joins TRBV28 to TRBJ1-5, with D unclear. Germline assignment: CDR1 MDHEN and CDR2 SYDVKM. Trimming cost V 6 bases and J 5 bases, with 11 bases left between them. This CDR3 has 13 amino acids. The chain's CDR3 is CASRPGGDQPQHF. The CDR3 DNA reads TGTGCCAGCAGGCCTGGCGGGGATCAGCCCCAGCATTTT.

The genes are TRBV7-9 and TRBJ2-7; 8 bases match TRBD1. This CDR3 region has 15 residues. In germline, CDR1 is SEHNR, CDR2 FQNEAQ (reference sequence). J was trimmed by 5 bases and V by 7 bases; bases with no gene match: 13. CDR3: CASNRLRDRTHEQYF. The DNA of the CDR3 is TGTGCCAGCAATAGATTGCGGGACAGGACACACGAGCAGTACTTC.

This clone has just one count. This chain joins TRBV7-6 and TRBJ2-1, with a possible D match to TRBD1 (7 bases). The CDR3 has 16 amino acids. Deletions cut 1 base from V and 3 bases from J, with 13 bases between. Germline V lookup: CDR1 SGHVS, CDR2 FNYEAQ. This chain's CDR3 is CASSLGGGGIYNEQFF. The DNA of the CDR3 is TGTGCCAGCAGCTTAGGTGGAGGGGGCATCTACAATGAGCAGTTCTTC.

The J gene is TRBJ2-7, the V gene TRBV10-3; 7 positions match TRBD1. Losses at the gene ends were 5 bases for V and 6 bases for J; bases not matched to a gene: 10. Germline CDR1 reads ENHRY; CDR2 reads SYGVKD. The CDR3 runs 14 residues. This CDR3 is CAISTGTAAPEQYF. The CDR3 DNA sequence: TGTGCCATCAGTACAGGGACAGCCGCCCCCGAGCAGTACTTC.

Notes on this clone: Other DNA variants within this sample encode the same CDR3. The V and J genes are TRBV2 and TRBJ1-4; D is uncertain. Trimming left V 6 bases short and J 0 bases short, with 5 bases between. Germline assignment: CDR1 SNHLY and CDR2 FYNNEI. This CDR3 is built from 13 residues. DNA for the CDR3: TGTGCCAGCAGACAGTCAACTAATGAAAAACTGTTTTTT. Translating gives CASRQSTNEKLFF.

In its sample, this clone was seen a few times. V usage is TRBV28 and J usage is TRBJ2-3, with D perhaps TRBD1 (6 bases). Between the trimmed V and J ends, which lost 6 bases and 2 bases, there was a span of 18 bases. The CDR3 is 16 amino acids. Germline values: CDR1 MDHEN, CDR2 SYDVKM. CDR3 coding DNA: TGTGCCAGCAGCTTCGCCTCCAGGGGCCACACAGATACGCAGTATTTT. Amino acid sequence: CASSFASRGHTDTQYF.

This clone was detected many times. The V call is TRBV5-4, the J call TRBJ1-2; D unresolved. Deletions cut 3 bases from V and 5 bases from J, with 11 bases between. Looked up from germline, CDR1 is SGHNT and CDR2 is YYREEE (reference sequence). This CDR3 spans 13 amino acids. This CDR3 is CASSSEGKYGYTF. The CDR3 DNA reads TGTGCCAGCAGCTCTGAGGGCAAGTATGGCTACACCTTC.

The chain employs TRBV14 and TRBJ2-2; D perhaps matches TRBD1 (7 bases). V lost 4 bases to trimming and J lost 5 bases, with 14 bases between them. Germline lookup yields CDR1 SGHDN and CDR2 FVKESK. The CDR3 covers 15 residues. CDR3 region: CASSRGGAGTGELFF. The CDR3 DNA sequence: TGTGCCAGCAGCCGAGGGGGCGCGGGAACCGGGGAGCTGTTTTTT.

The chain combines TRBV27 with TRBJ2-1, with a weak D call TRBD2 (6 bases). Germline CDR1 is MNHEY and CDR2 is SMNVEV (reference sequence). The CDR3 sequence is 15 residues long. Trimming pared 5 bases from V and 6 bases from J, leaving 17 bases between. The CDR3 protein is CASSQQRGLGNEQFF. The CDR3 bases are TGTGCCAGCAGTCAACAAAGGGGACTGGGCAATGAGCAGTTCTTC.

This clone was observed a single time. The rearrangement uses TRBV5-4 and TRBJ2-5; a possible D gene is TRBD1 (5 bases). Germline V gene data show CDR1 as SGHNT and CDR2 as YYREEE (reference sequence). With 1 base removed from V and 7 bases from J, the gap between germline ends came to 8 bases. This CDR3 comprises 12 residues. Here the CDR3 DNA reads TGTGCCAGCAGCTTGATTCAGGGGACCCAGTACTTC. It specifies CASSLIQGTQYF.

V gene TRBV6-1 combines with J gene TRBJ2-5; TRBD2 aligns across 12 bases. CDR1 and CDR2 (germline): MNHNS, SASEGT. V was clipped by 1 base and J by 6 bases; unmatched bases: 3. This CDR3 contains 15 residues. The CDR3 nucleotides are TGTGCCAGCAGTGAAGGACTAGCGGGAGTAAAGACCCAGTACTTC. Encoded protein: CASSEGLAGVKTQYF.

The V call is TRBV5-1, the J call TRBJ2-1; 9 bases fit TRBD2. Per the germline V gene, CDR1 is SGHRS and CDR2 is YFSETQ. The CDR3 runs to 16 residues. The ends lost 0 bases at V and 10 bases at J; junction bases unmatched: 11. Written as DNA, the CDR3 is TGCGCCAGCAGCTTGGACCCAGCGGGGGGATTTCGGGAGCAGTTCTTC. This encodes CASSLDPAGGFREQFF.

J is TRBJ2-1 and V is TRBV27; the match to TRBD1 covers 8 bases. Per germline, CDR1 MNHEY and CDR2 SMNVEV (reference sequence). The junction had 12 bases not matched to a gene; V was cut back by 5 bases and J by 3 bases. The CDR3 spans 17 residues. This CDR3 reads CASSKTTPTGDYNEQFF. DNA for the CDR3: TGTGCCAGCAGTAAGACCACCCCGACAGGGGACTACAATGAGCAGTTCTTC.

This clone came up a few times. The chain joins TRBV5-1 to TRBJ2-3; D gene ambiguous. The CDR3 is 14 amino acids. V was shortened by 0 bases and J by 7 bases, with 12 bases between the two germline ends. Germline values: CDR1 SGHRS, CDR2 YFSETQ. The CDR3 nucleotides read TGCGCCAGCAGCTTGGGGGGAAGTGTCAATACGCAGTATTTT. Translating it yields CASSLGGSVNTQYF.

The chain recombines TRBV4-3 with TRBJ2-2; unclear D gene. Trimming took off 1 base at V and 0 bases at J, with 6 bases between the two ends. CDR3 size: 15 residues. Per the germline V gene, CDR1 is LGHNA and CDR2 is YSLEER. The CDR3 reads CASSQGHSNTGELFF. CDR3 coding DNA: TGCGCCAGCAGCCAAGGCCACTCGAACACCGGGGAGCTGTTTTTT.

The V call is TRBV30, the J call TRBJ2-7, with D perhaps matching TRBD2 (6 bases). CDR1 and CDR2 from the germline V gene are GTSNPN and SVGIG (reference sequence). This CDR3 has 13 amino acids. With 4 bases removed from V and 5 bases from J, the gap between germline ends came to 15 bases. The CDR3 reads CAWTPRRRDEQYF. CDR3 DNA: TGTGCCTGGACCCCGCGCAGGAGGGACGAGCAGTACTTC.

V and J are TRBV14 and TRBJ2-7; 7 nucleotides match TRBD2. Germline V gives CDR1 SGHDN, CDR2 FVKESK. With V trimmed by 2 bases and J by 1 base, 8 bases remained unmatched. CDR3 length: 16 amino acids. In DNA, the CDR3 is TGTGCCAGCAGCCAACTGGGAGCGGGATCGTCCTACGAGCAGTACTTC. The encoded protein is CASSQLGAGSSYEQYF.

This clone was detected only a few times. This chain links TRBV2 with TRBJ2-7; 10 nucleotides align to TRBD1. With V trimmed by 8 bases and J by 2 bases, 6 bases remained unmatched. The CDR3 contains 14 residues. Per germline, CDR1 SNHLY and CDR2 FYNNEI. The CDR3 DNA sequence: TGTGCCAGCGGCCGGGACAGGGGTCCCTACGAGCAGTACTTC. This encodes CASGRDRGPYEQYF.

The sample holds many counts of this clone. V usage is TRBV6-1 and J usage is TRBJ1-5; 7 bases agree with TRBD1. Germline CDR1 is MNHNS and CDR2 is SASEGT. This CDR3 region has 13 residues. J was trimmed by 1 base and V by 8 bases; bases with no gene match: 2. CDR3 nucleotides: TGTGCCAGCCAGGGGGTGAGCAATCAGCCCCAGCATTTT. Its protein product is CASQGVSNQPQHF.